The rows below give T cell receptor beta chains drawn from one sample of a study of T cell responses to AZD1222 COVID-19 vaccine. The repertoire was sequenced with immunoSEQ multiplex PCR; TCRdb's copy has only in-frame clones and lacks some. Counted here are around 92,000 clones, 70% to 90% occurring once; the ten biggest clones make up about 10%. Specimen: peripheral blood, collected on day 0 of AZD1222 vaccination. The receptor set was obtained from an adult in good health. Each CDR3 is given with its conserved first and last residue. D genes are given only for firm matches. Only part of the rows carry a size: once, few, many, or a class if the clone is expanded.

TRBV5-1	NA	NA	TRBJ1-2	CASSLGSRDSAHGYTF	TGCGCCAGCAGCTTGGGATCCAGGGACTCAGCGCACGGCTACACCTTC
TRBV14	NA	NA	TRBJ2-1	CASSQGAGRSNEQFF	TGTGCCAGCAGCCAGGGGGCAGGGCGATCGAATGAGCAGTTCTTC
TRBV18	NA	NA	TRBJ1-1	CASSPLSKGEAFF	TGTGCCAGCTCACCACTTTCGAAAGGCGAAGCTTTCTTT
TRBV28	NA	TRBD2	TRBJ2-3	CASSLEPRPGRLAGEADTQYF	TGTGCCAGCAGTTTAGAGCCCCGCCCAGGGAGGCTAGCGGGAGAGGCGGATACGCAGTATTTT
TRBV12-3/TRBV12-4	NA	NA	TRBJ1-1	CASSWTANTEAFF	TGTGCCAGCAGTTGGACAGCGAACACTGAAGCTTTCTTT
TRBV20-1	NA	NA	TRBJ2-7	CSASDVYEQYF	TGCAGTGCTAGCGATGTTTACGAGCAGTACTTC
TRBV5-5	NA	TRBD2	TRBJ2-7	CASSPPGTRLSYEQYF	TGTGCCAGCAGCCCGCCTGGGACTAGACTATCCTACGAGCAGTACTTC
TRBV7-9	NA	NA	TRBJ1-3	CASSPGLGTGNTIYF	TGTGCCAGCAGCCCAGGGTTAGGAACTGGAAACACCATATATTTT
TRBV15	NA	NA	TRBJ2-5	CATSRDLSEGGTQESQYF	TGTGCCACCAGCAGAGATCTATCCGAGGGGGGGACCCAAGAGAGCCAGTACTTC
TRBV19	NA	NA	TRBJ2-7	CASKGGQLDEQYF	TGTGCCAGTAAAGGGGGGCAACTCGACGAGCAGTACTTC
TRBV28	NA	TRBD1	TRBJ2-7	CASSSSPRTGRGYEQYF	TGTGCCAGCAGTTCCTCCCCCCGGACAGGGAGAGGGTACGAGCAGTACTTC
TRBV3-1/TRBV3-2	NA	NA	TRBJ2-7	CASTDLNRGPLYF	TGTGCCAGCACCGATCTTAATCGGGGGCCGCTGTACTTC
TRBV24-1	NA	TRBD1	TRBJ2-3	CATSDSIPGQGPDTQYF	TGTGCCACCAGTGATTCGATACCGGGACAGGGCCCAGATACGCAGTATTTT
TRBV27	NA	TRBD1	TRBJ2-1	CASSLDRGSYNEQFF	TGTGCCAGCAGTTTGGACAGGGGCTCCTACAATGAGCAGTTCTTC
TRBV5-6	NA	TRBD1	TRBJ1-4	CASSFWGTGPRQKPKLFF	TGTGCCAGCAGCTTCTGGGGGACAGGGCCCAGACAGAAACCAAAACTGTTTTTT
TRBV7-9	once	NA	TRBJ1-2	CASSLDVSNYGYTF	TGTGCCAGCAGCTTAGATGTCTCCAACTATGGCTACACCTTC
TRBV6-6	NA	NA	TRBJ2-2	CASSYPTTSGAGELFF	TGTGCCAGCAGTTACCCGACGACTAGTGGGGCCGGGGAGCTGTTTTTT
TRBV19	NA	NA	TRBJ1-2	CASREGIPYGYTF	TGTGCCAGTAGGGAGGGGATCCCCTATGGCTACACCTTC
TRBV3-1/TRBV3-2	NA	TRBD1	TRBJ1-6	CASSRQGSPRNSPLHF	TGTGCCAGCAGTCGACAGGGGTCTCCTCGAAATTCACCCCTCCACTTT
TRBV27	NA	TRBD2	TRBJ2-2	CASGSGRAVTGELFF	TGTGCCAGCGGTAGCGGGAGGGCCGTTACCGGGGAGCTGTTTTTT
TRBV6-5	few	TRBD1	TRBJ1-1	CASRDRGYGTEAFF	TGTGCCAGCAGGGACAGGGGGTACGGCACTGAAGCTTTCTTT
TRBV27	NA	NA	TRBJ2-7	CASSLSGPSYEQYF	TGTGCCAGCAGTTTGAGCGGACCTTCCTACGAGCAGTACTTC
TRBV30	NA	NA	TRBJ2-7	CAWSVLRASSYEQYF	TGTGCCTGGAGTGTACTCAGGGCGAGCTCCTACGAGCAGTACTTC
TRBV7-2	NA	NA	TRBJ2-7	CASSLFPGEQYF	TGTGCCAGCAGTCTATTCCCGGGGGAGCAGTACTTC
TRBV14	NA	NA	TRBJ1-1	CASSPLSLTVYNTEAFF	TGTGCCAGCAGCCCCCTGTCCCTGACCGTTTACAACACTGAAGCTTTCTTT
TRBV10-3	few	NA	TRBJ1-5	CAISEMDNQPQHF	TGTGCCATCAGTGAGATGGACAATCAGCCCCAGCATTTT
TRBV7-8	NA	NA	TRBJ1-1	CASSLANRGVPAEAFF	TGTGCCAGCAGCTTAGCAAACCGGGGGGTTCCGGCTGAAGCTTTCTTT
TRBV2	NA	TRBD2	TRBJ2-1	CASSGTSGRTVGEQFF	TGTGCCAGCAGTGGGACTAGCGGGAGGACCGTAGGTGAGCAGTTCTTC
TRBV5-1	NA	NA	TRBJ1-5	CASSTGSDQPQHF	TGCGCCAGCAGCACGGGAAGTGACCAGCCCCAGCATTTT
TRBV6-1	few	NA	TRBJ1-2	CASREIMAGIWANYGYTF	TGTGCCAGCAGAGAAATTATGGCAGGGATTTGGGCTAACTATGGCTACACCTTC
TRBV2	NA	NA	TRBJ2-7	CASSLGGSEQYF	TGTGCCAGCAGTCTGGGGGGAAGCGAGCAGTACTTC
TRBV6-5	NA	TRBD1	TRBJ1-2	CASSQTGTATNGYTF	TGTGCCAGCAGTCAAACCGGGACAGCAACGAATGGCTACACCTTC
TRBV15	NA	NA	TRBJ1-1	CATSIRTAVTEAFF	TGTGCCACCAGCATCCGGACTGCGGTAACTGAAGCTTTCTTT